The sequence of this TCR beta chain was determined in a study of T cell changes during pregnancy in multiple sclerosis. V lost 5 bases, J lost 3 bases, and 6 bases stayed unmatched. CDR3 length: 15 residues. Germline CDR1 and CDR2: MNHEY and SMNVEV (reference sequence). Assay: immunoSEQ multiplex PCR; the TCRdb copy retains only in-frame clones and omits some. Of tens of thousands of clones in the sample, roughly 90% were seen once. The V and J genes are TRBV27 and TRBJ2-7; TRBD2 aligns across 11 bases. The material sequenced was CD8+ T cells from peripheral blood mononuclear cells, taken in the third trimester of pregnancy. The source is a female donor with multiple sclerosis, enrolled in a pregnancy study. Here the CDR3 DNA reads TGTGCCAGCAGTATACAAACTAGCGGGGGCTACGAGCAGTACTTC. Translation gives CASSIQTSGGYEQYF.